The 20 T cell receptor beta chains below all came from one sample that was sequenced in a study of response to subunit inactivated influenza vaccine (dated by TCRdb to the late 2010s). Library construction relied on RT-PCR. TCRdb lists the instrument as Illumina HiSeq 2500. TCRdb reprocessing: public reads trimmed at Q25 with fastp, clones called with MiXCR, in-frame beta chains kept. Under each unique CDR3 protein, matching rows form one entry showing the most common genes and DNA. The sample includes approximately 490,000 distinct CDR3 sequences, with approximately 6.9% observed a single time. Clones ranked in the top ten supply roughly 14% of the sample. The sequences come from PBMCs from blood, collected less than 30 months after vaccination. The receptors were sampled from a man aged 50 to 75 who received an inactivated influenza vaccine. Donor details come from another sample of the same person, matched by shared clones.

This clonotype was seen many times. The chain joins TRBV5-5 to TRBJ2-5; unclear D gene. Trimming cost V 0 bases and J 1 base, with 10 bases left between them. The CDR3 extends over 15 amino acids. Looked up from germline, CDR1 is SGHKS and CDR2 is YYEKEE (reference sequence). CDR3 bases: TGTGCCAGCAGCTTGGGATTTGGATTCCAAGAGACCCAGTACTTC. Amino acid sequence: CASSLGFGFQETQYF.

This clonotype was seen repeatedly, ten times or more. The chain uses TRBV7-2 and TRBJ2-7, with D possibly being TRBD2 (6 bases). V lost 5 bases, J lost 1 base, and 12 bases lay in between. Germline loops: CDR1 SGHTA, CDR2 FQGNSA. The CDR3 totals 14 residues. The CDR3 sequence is CASSDPGASYEQYF. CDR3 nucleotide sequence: TGTGCCAGCAGCGACCCGGGAGCGTCCTACGAGCAGTACTTC.

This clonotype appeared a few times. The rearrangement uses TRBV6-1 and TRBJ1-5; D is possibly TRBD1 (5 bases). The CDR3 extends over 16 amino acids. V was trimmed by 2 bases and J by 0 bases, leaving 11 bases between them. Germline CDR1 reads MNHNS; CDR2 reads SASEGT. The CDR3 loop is CASSERGRFSNQPQHF. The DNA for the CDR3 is TGTGCCAGCAGTGAACGGGGCAGGTTTAGCAATCAGCCCCAGCATTTT.

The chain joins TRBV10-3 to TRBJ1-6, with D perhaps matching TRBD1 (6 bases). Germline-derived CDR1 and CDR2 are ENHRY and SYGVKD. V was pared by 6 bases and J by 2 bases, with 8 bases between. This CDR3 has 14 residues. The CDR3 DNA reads TGTGCCATCAGGACAGGAACCTATAATTCACCCCTCCACTTT. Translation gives CAIRTGTYNSPLHF.

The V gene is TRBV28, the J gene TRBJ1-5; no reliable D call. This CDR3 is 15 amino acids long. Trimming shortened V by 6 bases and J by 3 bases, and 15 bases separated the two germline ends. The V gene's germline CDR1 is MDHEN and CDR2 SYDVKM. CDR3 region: CASSLRPRHNQPQHF. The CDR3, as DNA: TGTGCCAGCAGCCTCCGGCCACGGCACAATCAGCCCCAGCATTTT.

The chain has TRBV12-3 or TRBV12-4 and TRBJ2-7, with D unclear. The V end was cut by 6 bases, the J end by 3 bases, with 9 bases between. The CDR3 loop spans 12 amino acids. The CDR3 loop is CASRLTRYEQYF. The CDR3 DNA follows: TGTGCCAGCAGACTAACCCGCTACGAGCAGTACTTC.

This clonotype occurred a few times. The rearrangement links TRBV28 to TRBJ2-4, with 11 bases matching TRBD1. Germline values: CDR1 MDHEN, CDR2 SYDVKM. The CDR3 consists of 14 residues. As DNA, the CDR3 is TGTGCGAGCGGACAGGGGGCATCCAAAAACATTCAGTACTTC. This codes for CASGQGASKNIQYF. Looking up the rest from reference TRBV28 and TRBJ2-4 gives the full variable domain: DVKVTQSSRYLVKRTGEKVFLECVQDMDHENMFWYRQDPGLGLRLIYFSYDVKMKEKGDIPEGYSVSREKKERFSLILESASTNQTSMYLCASGQGASKNIQYFGAGTRLSVL.

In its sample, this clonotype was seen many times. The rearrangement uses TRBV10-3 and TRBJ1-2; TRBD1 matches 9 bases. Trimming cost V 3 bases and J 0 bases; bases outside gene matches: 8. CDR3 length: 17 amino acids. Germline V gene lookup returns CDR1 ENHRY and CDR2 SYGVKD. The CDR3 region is CAISDATGGLANYGYTF. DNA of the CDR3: TGTGCCATCAGTGACGCGACAGGGGGATTAGCTAACTATGGCTACACCTTC.

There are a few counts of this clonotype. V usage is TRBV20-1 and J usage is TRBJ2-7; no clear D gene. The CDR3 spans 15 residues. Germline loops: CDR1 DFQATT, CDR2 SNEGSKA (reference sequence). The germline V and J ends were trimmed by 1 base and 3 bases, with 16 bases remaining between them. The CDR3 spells CSARGQRSGFYEQYF. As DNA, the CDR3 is TGCAGTGCTAGAGGCCAGCGCTCTGGGTTCTACGAGCAGTACTTC.

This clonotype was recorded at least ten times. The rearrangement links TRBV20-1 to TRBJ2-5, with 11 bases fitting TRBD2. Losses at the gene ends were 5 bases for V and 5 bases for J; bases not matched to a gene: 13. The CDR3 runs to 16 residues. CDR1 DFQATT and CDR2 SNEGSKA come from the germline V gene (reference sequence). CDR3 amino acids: CSAALTSGSFRETQYF. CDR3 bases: TGCAGTGCTGCCCTAACTAGCGGGAGTTTTCGGGAGACCCAGTACTTC.

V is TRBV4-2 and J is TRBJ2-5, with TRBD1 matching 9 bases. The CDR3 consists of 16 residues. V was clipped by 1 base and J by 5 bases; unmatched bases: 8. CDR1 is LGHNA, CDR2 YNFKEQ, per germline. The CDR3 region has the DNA TGTGCCAGCAGCCAAGGGGGGACAGGGCAGGGCGAGACCCAGTACTTC. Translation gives CASSQGGTGQGETQYF.

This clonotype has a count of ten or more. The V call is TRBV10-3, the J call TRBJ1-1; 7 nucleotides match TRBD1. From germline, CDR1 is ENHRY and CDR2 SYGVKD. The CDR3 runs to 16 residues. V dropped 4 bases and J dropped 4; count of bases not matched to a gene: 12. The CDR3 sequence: CAISGPGQMRGTEAFF. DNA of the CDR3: TGTGCCATCAGTGGCCCGGGACAGATGAGGGGCACTGAAGCTTTCTTT.

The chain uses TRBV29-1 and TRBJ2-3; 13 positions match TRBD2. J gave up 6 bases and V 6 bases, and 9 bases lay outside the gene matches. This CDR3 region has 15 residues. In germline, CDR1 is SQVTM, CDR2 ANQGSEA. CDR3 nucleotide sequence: TGCAGCGTGACCTTGGGGACTAGCGGGAAGGATACGCAGTATTTT. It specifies CSVTLGTSGKDTQYF.

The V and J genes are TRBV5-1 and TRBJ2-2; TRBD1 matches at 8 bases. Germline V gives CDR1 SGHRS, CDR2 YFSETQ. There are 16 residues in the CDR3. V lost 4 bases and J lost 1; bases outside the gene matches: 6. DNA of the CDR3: TGCGCCAGCAGCAAGACAGGGGCGGTGAACACCGGGGAGCTGTTTTTT. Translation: CASSKTGAVNTGELFF. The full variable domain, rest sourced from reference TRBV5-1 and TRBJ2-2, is KAGVTQTPRYLIKTRGQQVTLSCSPISGHRSVSWYQQTPGQGLQFLFEYFSETQRNKGNFPGRFSGRQFSNSRSEMNVSTLELGDSALYLCASSKTGAVNTGELFFGEGSRLTVL.

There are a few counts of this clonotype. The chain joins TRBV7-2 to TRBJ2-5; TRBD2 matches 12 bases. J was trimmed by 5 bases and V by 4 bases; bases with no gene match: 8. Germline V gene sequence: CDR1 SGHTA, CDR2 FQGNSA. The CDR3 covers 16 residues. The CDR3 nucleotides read TGTGCCAGCAGCTCACTAGCGGGAGGCAATACGGAGACCCAGTACTTC. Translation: CASSSLAGGNTETQYF.

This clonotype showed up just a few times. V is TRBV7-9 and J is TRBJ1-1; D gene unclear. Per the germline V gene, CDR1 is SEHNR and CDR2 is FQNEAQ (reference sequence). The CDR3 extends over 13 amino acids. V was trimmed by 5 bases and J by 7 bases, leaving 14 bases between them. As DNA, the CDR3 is TGTGCCAGCAGCCCCAGGAGCTTGATTGAAGCTTTCTTT. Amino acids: CASSPRSLIEAFF.

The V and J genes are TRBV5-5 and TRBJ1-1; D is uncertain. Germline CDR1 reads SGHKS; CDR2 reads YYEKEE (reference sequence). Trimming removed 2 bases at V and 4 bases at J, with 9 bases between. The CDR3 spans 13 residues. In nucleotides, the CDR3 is TGTGCCAGCAGCTTTAATTGGGGCACTGAAGCTTTCTTT. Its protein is CASSFNWGTEAFF.

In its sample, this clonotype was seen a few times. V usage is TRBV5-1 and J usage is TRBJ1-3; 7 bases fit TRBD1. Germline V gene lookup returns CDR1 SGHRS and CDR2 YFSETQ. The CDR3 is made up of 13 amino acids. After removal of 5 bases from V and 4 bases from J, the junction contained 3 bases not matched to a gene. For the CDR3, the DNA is TGCGCCAGCAGGTGGGACAGCGGAAACACCATATATTTT. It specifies CASRWDSGNTIYF.

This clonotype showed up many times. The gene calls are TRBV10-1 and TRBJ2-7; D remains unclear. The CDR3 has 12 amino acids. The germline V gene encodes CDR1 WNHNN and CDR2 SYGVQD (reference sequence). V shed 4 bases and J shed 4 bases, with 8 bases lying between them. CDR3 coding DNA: TGCGCCAGCAGTGTGCCGGGTTACGAGCAGTACTTC. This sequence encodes CASSVPGYEQYF.

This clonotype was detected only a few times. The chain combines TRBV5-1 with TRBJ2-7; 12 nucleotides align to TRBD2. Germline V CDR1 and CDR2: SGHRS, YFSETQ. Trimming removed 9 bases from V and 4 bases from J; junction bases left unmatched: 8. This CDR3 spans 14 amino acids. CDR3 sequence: CATSGLAGDYEQYF. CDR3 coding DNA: TGCGCCACCTCGGGACTAGCGGGCGATTACGAGCAGTACTTC.